The table lists the clone carrying this T cell receptor (beta chain) with a few counts. The CDR3 loop spans 15 amino acids. Germline-derived CDR1 and CDR2 are SGHDN and FVKESK. V was clipped by 2 bases and J by 4 bases, with 14 bases between them. The data belong to a study of CD8+CD57+ T cells in acquired aplastic anemia. Genomic DNA constituted the template upon which TCR beta VDJ and CDR3 profiling was performed. One entry per CDR3 protein results from TCRdb running MiXCR on the reads. The sample gives hundreds of thousands of distinct CDR3 sequences, approximately 33% of which show up once; around 0.82% is in the top ten. Previously, flow cytometry had revealed CD8+CD57+ cell expansion in the patients chosen for sequencing.

What was sequenced was sorted CD4+, CD8+, or CD8+CD57+ T cells (not recorded which) from PBMCs. This sequence joins TRBV14 and TRBJ2-5; the D is unclear. This receptor was identified in a human donor with aplastic anemia. The CDR3 region has the DNA TGTGCCAGCAGCCAACTCTTACGTCTTGGAGAGACCCAGTACTTC. This sequence encodes CASSQLLRLGETQYF.